The clone carrying this T cell receptor (beta chain) was counted at least ten times. The data are from a study of T cells in Graves' hyperthyroidism and ophthalmopathy. Researchers took RNA transcripts and amplified the TCR beta CDR3 regions from them. The TCR CDR3 was amplified in a first-round RT-PCR using the HTBI primer set. MiXCR, run by TCRdb on the multiplex PCR reads, gives a single entry per CDR3 protein. Among a few hundred thousand distinct CDR3 sequences listed, more than 15% were seen once. This CDR3 spans 13 amino acids. V was pared by 1 base and J by 6 bases, with 6 bases between. Germline CDR1 and CDR2: KGHSH and LQKENI.

The clonotype originates from a woman in her 40s with Graves' ophthalmopathy. V and J are TRBV18 and TRBJ2-2; D call uncertain. The sample comprised blood. CDR3: CASSPRWPGELFF. CDR3 DNA: TGTGCCAGCTCACCACGGTGGCCCGGGGAGCTGTTTTTT. The whole variable domain, filled in from reference TRBV18 and TRBJ2-2, reads NAGVMQNPRHLVRRRGQEARLRCSPMKGHSHVYWYRQLPEEGLKFMVYLQKENIIDESGMPKERFSAEFPKEGPSILRIQQVVRGDSAAYFCASSPRWPGELFFGEGSRLTVL.